The next 5 T cell receptor beta chains were all read from a single sample in a study of blood T cell repertoires in COVID-19. Clones were sequenced by immunoSEQ multiplex PCR, and TCRdb holds only the in-frame ones, with some missing. The sample yields under 170,000 clones, 86% seen once. Sequencing was performed on peripheral blood. Receptors originate from a man between 65 and 85 years old with acute or convalescent COVID-19.

This clone occurred once. This chain connects TRBV12-3 or TRBV12-4 to TRBJ2-5; D might be TRBD1 (6 bases). V was trimmed by 6 bases and J by 4 bases, leaving 9 bases between them. The CDR3 is made up of 12 amino acids. The CDR3 DNA reads TGTGCCAGCAGCACAGGGTTAGAGACCCAGTACTTC. Its protein product is CASSTGLETQYF.

J is TRBJ1-1 and V is TRBV27; no definite D call. The CDR3 loop spans 14 amino acids. The germline V gene encodes CDR1 MNHEY and CDR2 SMNVEV (reference sequence). Trimming removed 6 bases at V and 0 bases at J, with 11 bases between. CDR3 sequence (DNA): TGTGCCAGCAGATACAGCTCCCTGAACACTGAAGCTTTCTTT. It codes for CASRYSSLNTEAFF.

The chain is built from TRBV3-1 (or the pseudogene TRBV3-2) and TRBJ2-1, with D maybe TRBD1 (5 bases). CDR3 length equals 14 residues. V dropped 1 base and J dropped 4 bases, with 8 bases sitting between them. Germline lookup yields CDR1 LGHDT and CDR2 YNNKEL (reference sequence). The CDR3 loop is CASSQGGGYNEQFF. The CDR3 DNA is TGTGCCAGCAGCCAAGGGGGCGGTTACAATGAGCAGTTCTTC.

The rearrangement links TRBV19 to TRBJ2-5, with D possibly matching TRBD2 (5 bases). V was pared by 4 bases and J by 2 bases, with 11 bases between. This CDR3 spans 14 amino acids. Germline CDR1 LNHDA, CDR2 SQIVND (reference sequence). The CDR3: CASSTPGNQETQYF. As DNA, the CDR3 is TGTGCCAGTAGTACCCCGGGGAATCAAGAGACCCAGTACTTC.

The rearrangement links TRBV23-1 to TRBJ2-7; 8 nucleotides align to TRBD1. TRBV23-1 is placed among ORFs of uncertain function. CDR3 size: 15 residues. With V trimmed by 3 bases and J by 5 bases, 9 bases remained unmatched. The CDR3 nucleotides are TGCGCCAGCAGTCAGGGATGCAGGGGGCTAAACGAGCAGTACTTC. It specifies CASSQGCRGLNEQYF.